One sample yielded the 7 T cell receptor beta chains listed below, sequenced in a study of CD8+ T cells in alopecia areata. The authors extracted RNA and reverse transcribed it into cDNA as the sequencing template. The table came from immunoSEQ multiplex PCR; TCRdb's copy has only in-frame clones and leaves some out. The sample lists roughly 60,000 clones; 44% were seen once. The source material was NKG2D-low CD8+ T cells sorted from blood. The receptors here all came from a human donor with alopecia areata.

The CDR3 DNA is TGTGCCAGCAGCTGGGGACAGTCCTACGAGCAGTACTTC. Translated: CASSWGQSYEQYF. The genes are TRBV7-9 and TRBJ2-7; 7 bases line up with TRBD1. The CDR3 is 13 amino acids. The germline CDR1 and CDR2 sequences are SEHNR and FQNEAQ (reference sequence). V lost 4 bases, J lost 1 base, and 1 base stayed unmatched.

The chain couples TRBV4-2 to TRBJ2-7; D is uncertain. The germline V and J ends were trimmed by 1 base and 4 bases, with 11 bases remaining between them. This CDR3 is 14 amino acids long. Looked up from germline, CDR1 is LGHNA and CDR2 is YNFKEQ. This chain's CDR3 is CASSQGGRDYEQYF. CDR3 coding DNA: TGTGCCAGCAGCCAAGGTGGCAGAGATTACGAGCAGTACTTC.

The J gene is TRBJ1-2, the V gene TRBV29-1; D is undetermined. The CDR3 spans 15 residues. Germline lookup yields CDR1 SQVTM and CDR2 ANQGSEA. Trimming shortened V by 5 bases and J by 3 bases, and 19 bases separated the two germline ends. CDR3 region: CSVPVSADADYGYTF. The CDR3 coding sequence is TGCAGCGTTCCGGTCTCGGCGGATGCTGACTATGGCTACACCTTC. Full variable domain (rest looked up from reference TRBV29-1 and TRBJ1-2): SAVISQKPSRDICQRGTSLTIQCQVDSQVTMMFWYRQQPGQSLTLIATANQGSEATYESGFVIDKFPISRPNLTFSTLTVSNMSPEDSSIYLCSVPVSADADYGYTFGSGTRLTVV.

The rearrangement links TRBV13 to TRBJ2-1; 7 bases map to TRBD1. V dropped 5 bases and J dropped 0; count of bases not matched to a gene: 4. The CDR3 length is 15 residues. Looked up from germline, CDR1 is PRHDT and CDR2 is FYEKMQ (reference sequence). In DNA, the CDR3 is TGTGCCAGCAGCCTGACAGGGAGCTCCTACAATGAGCAGTTCTTC. Amino acids: CASSLTGSSYNEQFF.

The gene calls are TRBV9 and TRBJ1-4; D is unresolved. From germline, CDR1 is SGDLS and CDR2 YYNGEE. The CDR3 totals 13 residues. The V end was cut by 3 bases, the J end by 4 bases, with 7 bases between. The CDR3 is CASSGANNEKLFF. CDR3 in DNA: TGTGCCAGCAGCGGGGCGAATAATGAAAAACTGTTTTTT.

This clone was picked up a small number of times. This chain connects TRBV29-1 to TRBJ2-7, with TRBD1 matching 8 bases. CDR3 size: 14 residues. Germline loops: CDR1 SQVTM, CDR2 ANQGSEA. V was pared by 3 bases and J by 1 base, with 5 bases of the junction left unmatched. CDR3 loop: CSVEDRERSYEQYF. The CDR3 bases are TGCAGCGTTGAGGACAGGGAAAGGTCCTACGAGCAGTACTTC.

This clone was seen only a few times. In nucleotides, the CDR3 is TGCAGCGTTGAATCCGGGGACCCCTACGAGCAGTACTTC. This encodes CSVESGDPYEQYF. The V gene is TRBV29-1, the J gene TRBJ2-7; D may correspond to TRBD1 or TRBD2 (5 bases each). Germline lookup yields CDR1 SQVTM and CDR2 ANQGSEA. This CDR3 has 13 residues. Between the trimmed V and J ends, which lost 2 bases and 2 bases, there was a span of 10 bases.